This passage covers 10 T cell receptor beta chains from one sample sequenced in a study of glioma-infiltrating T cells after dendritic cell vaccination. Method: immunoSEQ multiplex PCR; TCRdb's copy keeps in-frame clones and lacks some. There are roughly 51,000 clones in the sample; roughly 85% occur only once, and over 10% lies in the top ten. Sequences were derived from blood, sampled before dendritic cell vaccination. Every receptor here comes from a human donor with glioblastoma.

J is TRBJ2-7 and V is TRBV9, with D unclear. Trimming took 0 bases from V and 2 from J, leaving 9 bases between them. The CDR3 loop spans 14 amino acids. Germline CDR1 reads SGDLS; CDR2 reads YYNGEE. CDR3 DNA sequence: TGTGCCAGCAGCGTAGATGTAGGAGCCTACGAGCAGTACTTC. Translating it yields CASSVDVGAYEQYF.

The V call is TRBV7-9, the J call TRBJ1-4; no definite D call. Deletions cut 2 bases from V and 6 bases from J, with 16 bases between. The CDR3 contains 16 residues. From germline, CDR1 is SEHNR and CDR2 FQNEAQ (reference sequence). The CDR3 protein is CASSLNNVLYDEKLFF. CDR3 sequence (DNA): TGTGCCAGCAGCTTAAATAACGTACTTTATGATGAAAAACTGTTTTTT. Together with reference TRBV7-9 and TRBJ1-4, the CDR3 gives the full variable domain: DTGVSQNPRHKITKRGQNVTFRCDPISEHNRLYWYRQTLGQGPEFLTYFQNEAQLEKSRLLSDRFSAERPKGSFSTLEIQRTEQGDSAMYLCASSLNNVLYDEKLFFGSGTQLSVL.

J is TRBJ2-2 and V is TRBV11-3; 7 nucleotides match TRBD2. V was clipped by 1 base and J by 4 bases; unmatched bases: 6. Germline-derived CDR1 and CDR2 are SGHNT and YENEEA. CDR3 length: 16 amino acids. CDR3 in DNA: TGTGCCAGCAGCTTAGGCGGGGGACTTTCCACCGGGGAGCTGTTTTTT. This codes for CASSLGGGLSTGELFF.

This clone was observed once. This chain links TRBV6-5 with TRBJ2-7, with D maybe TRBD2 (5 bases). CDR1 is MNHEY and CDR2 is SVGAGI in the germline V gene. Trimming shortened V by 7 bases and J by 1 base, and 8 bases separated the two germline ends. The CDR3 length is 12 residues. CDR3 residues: CASTGLSYEQYF. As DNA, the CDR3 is TGTGCCAGCACAGGACTTTCCTACGAGCAGTACTTC.

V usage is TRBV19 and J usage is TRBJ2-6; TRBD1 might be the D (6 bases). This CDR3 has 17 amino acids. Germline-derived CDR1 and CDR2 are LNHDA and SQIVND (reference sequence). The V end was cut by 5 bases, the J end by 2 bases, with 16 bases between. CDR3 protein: CASSAIQTGPGANVLTF. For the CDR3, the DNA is TGTGCCAGTAGTGCCATTCAAACAGGGCCTGGGGCCAACGTCCTGACTTTC.

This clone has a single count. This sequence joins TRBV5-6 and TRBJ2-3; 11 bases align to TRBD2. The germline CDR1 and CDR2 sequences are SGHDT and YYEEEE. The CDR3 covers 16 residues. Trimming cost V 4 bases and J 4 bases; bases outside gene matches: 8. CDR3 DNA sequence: TGTGCCAGCAGCCTACTTCCTAGCGGGGGGTCAGATACGCAGTATTTT. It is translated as CASSLLPSGGSDTQYF.

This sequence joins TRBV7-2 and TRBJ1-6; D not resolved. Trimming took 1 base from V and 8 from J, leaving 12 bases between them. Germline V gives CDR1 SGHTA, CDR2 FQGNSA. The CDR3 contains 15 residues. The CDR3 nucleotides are TGTGCCAGCAGCTTAGGGGAGATTGGAGATTCACCCCTCCACTTT. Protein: CASSLGEIGDSPLHF.

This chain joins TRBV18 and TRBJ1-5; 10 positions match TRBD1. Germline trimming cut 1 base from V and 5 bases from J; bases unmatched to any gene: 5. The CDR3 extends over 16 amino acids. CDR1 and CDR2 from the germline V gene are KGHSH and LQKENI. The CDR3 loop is CASSPLDRGKHQPQHF. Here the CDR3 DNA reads TGTGCCAGCTCACCACTGGACAGGGGGAAACATCAGCCCCAGCATTTT.

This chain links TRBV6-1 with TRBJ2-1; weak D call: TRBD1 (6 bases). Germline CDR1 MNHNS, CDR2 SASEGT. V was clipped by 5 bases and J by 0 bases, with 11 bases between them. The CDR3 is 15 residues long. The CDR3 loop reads CASSNTGSSYNEQFF. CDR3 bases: TGTGCCAGCAGTAATACAGGGAGCTCCTACAATGAGCAGTTCTTC.

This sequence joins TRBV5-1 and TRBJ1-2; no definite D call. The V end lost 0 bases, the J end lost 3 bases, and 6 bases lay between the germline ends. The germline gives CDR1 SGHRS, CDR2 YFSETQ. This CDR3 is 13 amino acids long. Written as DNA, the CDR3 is TGCGCCAGCAGCTTGGCCGGGGACTATGGCTACACCTTC. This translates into CASSLAGDYGYTF. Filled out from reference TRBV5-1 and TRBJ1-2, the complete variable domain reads KAGVTQTPRYLIKTRGQQVTLSCSPISGHRSVSWYQQTPGQGLQFLFEYFSETQRNKGNFPGRFSGRQFSNSRSEMNVSTLELGDSALYLCASSLAGDYGYTFGSGTRLTVV.